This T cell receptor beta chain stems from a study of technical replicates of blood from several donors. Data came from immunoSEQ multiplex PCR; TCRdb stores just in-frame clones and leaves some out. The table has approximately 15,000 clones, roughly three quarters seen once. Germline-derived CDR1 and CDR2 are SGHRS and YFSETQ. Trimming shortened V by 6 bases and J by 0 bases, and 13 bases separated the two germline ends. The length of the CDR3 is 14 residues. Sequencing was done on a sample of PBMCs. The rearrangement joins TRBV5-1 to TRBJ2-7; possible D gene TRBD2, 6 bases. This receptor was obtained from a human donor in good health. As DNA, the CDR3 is TGCGCCAGCACGACTGGGGGGAGCTCCTACGAGCAGTACTTC. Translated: CASTTGGSSYEQYF.